Ten or more counts support the clone carrying this TCR beta chain. As yet, its antigen is unknown. This record comes from a study of T cell repertoires in cytomegalovirus infection. MiXCR, applied by TCRdb to the reads, yields one record per CDR3 protein. The sample has hundreds of thousands of distinct CDR3 sequences, 30% to 40% seen once. CDR3 size: 20 residues. The germline CDR1 and CDR2 sequences are SGHTA and FQGNSA. Trimming removed 1 base at V and 1 base at J, with 25 bases between. The TCR comes from a human donor in good health (CMV status not recorded). Some clones in this sample may be carry-over from other donors' samples. The chain links TRBV7-2 to TRBJ2-5; D is perhaps TRBD1 (7 bases). The source material was cultured PBMCs, sampled from culture after CMV antigen stimulation. CDR3 loop: CASSLGDRTRGNFLQETQYF. The CDR3 DNA follows: TGTGCCAGCAGCTTAGGGGACAGAACCCGCGGGAATTTCCTCCAAGAGACCCAGTACTTC. Variable domain in full (rest from reference TRBV7-2 and TRBJ2-5): GAGVSQSPSNKVTEKGKDVELRCDPISGHTALYWYRQSLGQGLEFLIYFQGNSAPDKSGLPSDRFSAERTGGSVSTLTIQRTQQEDSAVYLCASSLGDRTRGNFLQETQYFGPGTRLLVL.